This TCR beta chain was observed in a study of early T cells in non-severe SARS-CoV-2 infection. TCRdb called the 5' RACE reads again in MiXCR, with one record for every CDR3 protein. This table has some 96,000 distinct CDR3 sequences, 14% to 15% appearing once. V was cut by 1 base and J by 4 bases, with 12 bases left in between. CDR1 and CDR2 from the germline V gene are SGHDT and YYEEEE. CDR3 size: 14 residues. The rearrangement joins TRBV5-6 to TRBJ2-7; weak D call: TRBD1 (5 bases). This clonotype was sampled from an adult who was a healthcare worker with PCR-confirmed SARS-CoV-2 infection or an uninfected control (not recorded which). The sequenced sample consisted of whole blood. This chain's CDR3 is CASSLRGRTYEQYF. CDR3 sequence (DNA): TGTGCCAGCAGCTTGAGGGGTCGTACGTACGAGCAGTACTTC.